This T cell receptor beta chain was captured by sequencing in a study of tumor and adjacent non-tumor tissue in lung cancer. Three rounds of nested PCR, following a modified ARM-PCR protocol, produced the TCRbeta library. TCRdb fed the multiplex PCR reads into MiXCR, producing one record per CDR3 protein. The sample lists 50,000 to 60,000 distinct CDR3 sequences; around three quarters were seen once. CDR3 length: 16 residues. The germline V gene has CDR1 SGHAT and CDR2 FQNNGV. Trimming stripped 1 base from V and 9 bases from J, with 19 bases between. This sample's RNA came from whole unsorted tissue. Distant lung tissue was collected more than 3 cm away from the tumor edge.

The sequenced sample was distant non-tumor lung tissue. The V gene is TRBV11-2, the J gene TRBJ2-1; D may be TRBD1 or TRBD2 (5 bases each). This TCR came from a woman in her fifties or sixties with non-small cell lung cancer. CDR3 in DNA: TGTGCCAGCAGCTTAGTAAGGGACGACCCTTGCATTGAGCAGTTCTTC. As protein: CASSLVRDDPCIEQFF.